This note documents a single T cell receptor (beta chain) sequence. The record originates from a study of technical replicates of blood from a few donors. Measured with immunoSEQ multiplex PCR; TCRdb has only the in-frame clones, and not every one. The sample consists of about 72,000 clones, roughly 92% of them appearing once. The CDR3 length is 17 residues. The germline V gene has CDR1 SGHVS and CDR2 FQNEAQ. Trimming cost V 5 bases and J 3 bases; bases outside gene matches: 12. The sequenced sample consisted of T cells isolated from PBMCs. This TCR came from a human donor in good health. The V call is TRBV7-8, the J call TRBJ1-3, with TRBD1 matching 8 bases. This CDR3 reads CASSLRQGLSIGNTIYF. CDR3 nucleotides: TGTGCCAGCAGCCTTAGACAGGGGCTATCAATTGGAAACACCATATATTTT.